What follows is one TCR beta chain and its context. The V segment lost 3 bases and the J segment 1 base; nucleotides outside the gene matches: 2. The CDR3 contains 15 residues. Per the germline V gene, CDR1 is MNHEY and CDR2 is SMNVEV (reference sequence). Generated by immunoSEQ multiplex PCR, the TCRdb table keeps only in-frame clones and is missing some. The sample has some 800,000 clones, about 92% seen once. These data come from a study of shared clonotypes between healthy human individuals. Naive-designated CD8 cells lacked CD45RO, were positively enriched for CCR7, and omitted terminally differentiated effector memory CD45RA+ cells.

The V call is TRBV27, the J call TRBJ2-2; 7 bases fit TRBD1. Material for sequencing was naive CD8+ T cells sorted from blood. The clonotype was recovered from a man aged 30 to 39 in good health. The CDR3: CASSLGQQNTGELFF. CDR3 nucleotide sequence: TGTGCCAGCAGTTTGGGACAGCAGAACACCGGGGAGCTGTTTTTT.